The rows below give T cell receptor beta chains drawn from one sample of a study of blood T cell repertoires in COVID-19. Sequenced by immunoSEQ multiplex PCR; TCRdb stores in-frame clones only, minus some. This table has around 100,000 clones, roughly nine tenths appearing once. Material for sequencing was peripheral blood. The source is a man aged 45-65 years with COVID-19, enrolled during active disease. Both conserved end residues are part of each CDR3. The D gene is left open where the match is weak. Clone size, where shown, is once, few, many, or a class for clones that have expanded.

TRBJ2-7,.,.,TRBV15,CATSRGGLGYEQYF,TGTGCCACCAGCAGAGGAGGGTTGGGATACGAGCAGTACTTC
TRBJ2-1,.,TRBD1,TRBV6-6,CASRTGDRGYNEQFF,TGTGCCAGTCGGACAGGAGACAGGGGTTACAATGAGCAGTTCTTC
TRBJ1-1,few,TRBD1,TRBV12-3/TRBV12-4,CASIRGLFTEAFF,TGTGCCTCAATTAGGGGGCTCTTCACTGAAGCTTTCTTT
TRBJ1-2,few,.,TRBV7-8,CASSLLQGLGYTF,TGTGCCAGCAGCTTATTACAGGGTTTAGGCTACACCTTC
TRBJ1-2,.,TRBD1,TRBV28,CASSLAGGNGYTF,TGTGCCAGCAGTTTAGCAGGGGGCAATGGCTACACCTTC
TRBJ1-1,.,.,TRBV5-4,CASSSKTDPYTEAFF,TGTGCCAGCAGCTCAAAGACAGATCCGTACACTGAAGCTTTCTTT
TRBJ2-7,.,.,TRBV7-2,CASSAGWSSYEQYF,TGTGCCAGCAGCGCGGGATGGAGCTCCTACGAGCAGTACTTC
TRBJ1-1,.,.,TRBV18,CASSPQLRGGEAFF,TGTGCCAGCTCACCACAGCTTCGAGGAGGTGAAGCTTTCTTT
TRBJ2-7,.,.,TRBV13,CASSRQTGHYEQYF,TGTGCCAGCAGCCGTCAAACCGGACATTACGAGCAGTACTTC
TRBJ1-1,.,.,TRBV5-5,CASSLSFGNTEAFF,TGTGCCAGCAGCTTGTCCTTCGGGAACACTGAAGCTTTCTTT